This T cell receptor beta chain emerged from a study of T cell changes during pregnancy in multiple sclerosis. The CDR3 extends over 14 amino acids. The ends lost 3 bases at V and 3 bases at J; junction bases unmatched: 2. Germline-derived CDR1 and CDR2 are SGHAT and FQNNGV. Here immunoSEQ multiplex PCR was the method, and the copy in TCRdb shows in-frame clones only, minus some. In the table there are around 67,000 clones, about 90% of which are singletons. The sequencing here drew on peripheral blood, taken in the first trimester of pregnancy. The source of this sequence is a female donor with multiple sclerosis, enrolled in a pregnancy study. This chain joins TRBV11-2 and TRBJ2-7; TRBD2 agrees at 10 bases. The CDR3 DNA sequence: TGTGCCAGCAGCTTGGGGACTAGCGACTACGAGCAGTACTTC. The encoded protein is CASSLGTSDYEQYF.